These 18 T cell receptor beta chains came from one sample sequenced in a study of T-cell reconstitution after alpha-beta-depleted transplantation in children. Unique molecular identifiers featured in how the TCRbeta library was prepared. TCRdb independently ran MiXCR on the PCR reads; one entry per CDR3 protein. The sample carries around 400,000 distinct CDR3 sequences, about a fifth recorded once. The specimen comprised PBMCs from the stem cell graft donor, sampled from the stem cell graft. All receptors come from a human donor who donated a stem cell graft to a child with acute myeloid leukemia.

This clonotype was seen repeatedly, ten times or more. J is TRBJ2-2 and V is TRBV4-3, with a possible D match to TRBD1 (5 bases). Per germline, CDR1 LGHNA and CDR2 YSLEER. This CDR3 is 15 amino acids long. Deletions cut 4 bases from V and 0 bases from J, with 9 bases between. In DNA form, the CDR3 reads TGCGCCAGCAGCCGGGGCTACCCGAACACCGGGGAGCTGTTTTTT. Residues: CASSRGYPNTGELFF.

This clonotype showed up just a few times. This chain's CDR3 is CASSQDSKGDYEQYF. Here the CDR3 DNA reads TGCGCCAGCAGCCAAGATAGCAAAGGGGATTACGAGCAGTACTTC. The chain employs TRBV4-3 and TRBJ2-7, with D perhaps TRBD1 (5 bases). Trimming took off 0 bases at V and 4 bases at J, with 13 bases between the two ends. The germline gives CDR1 LGHNA, CDR2 YSLEER. CDR3 length equals 15 residues.

This CDR3 reads CASSDPDRQQETQYF. CDR3 nucleotides: TGTGCCAGCAGTGACCCGGACAGACAACAAGAGACCCAGTACTTC. The J gene is TRBJ2-5, the V gene TRBV6-4, with a tentative D call TRBD1 (6 bases). The germline V and J ends were trimmed by 2 bases and 2 bases, with 12 bases remaining between them. This CDR3 contains 15 residues. Germline CDR1 reads MRHNA; CDR2 reads SNTAGT.

In this sample, this clonotype turned up a few times. The chain recombines TRBV7-9 with TRBJ2-5; D uncertain. This CDR3 region has 13 residues. The germline V and J ends were trimmed by 1 base and 5 bases, with 8 bases remaining between them. CDR1 SEHNR and CDR2 FQNEAQ come from the germline V gene (reference sequence). CDR3 bases: TGTGCCAGCAGCTTAGTCTCTCGGGAGACCCAGTACTTC. This encodes CASSLVSRETQYF.

This clonotype has ten or more counts. J is TRBJ2-5 and V is TRBV24-1; no reliable D call. The V end was cut by 9 bases, the J end by 2 bases, with 6 bases between. Germline CDR1 is KGHDR and CDR2 is SFDVKD. This CDR3 region has 11 residues. The CDR3 sequence is CATGQQETQYF. The CDR3 DNA is TGTGCCACCGGGCAGCAAGAGACCCAGTACTTC.

The chain recombines TRBV2 with TRBJ2-7; perhaps D is TRBD1 or TRBD2 (5 bases each). V was shortened by 5 bases and J by 8 bases, with 10 bases between the two germline ends. This CDR3 contains 11 residues. CDR1 SNHLY and CDR2 FYNNEI come from the germline V gene. CDR3 DNA sequence: TGTGCCAGCAGTCGGGACCTCCAGCAGTACTTC. Encoded protein: CASSRDLQQYF.

This chain joins TRBV13 and TRBJ2-6; tentatively, D is TRBD1 (5 bases). Trimming took off 5 bases at V and 0 bases at J, with 20 bases between the two ends. There are 19 residues in the CDR3. The germline V gene encodes CDR1 PRHDT and CDR2 FYEKMQ (reference sequence). CDR3 coding DNA: TGTGCCAGCAGCCCAATAAGAGACAGTTTGTTCTCTGGGGCCAACGTCCTGACTTTC. Protein product: CASSPIRDSLFSGANVLTF.

This clonotype was observed a handful of times. The chain couples TRBV20-1 to TRBJ2-3; 7 positions agree with TRBD1. The CDR3 covers 13 residues. The trim removed 2 bases at V and 5 bases at J, leaving 4 bases unmatched. Germline V gives CDR1 DFQATT, CDR2 SNEGSKA (reference sequence). CDR3 sequence (DNA): TGCAGTGCTAGAAGGGGGCGCGGAGATACGCAGTATTTT. As protein: CSARRGRGDTQYF.

The sample holds one count of this clonotype. This chain joins TRBV21-1 and TRBJ1-5; no check of the table's D call, TRBD1, against the DNA was made. TRBV21-1 is a pseudogene segment. The CDR3 is 19 amino acids. CDR3 amino acids: CASSSRWDRGPYSNQPQHF. The CDR3 nucleotides read TGTGCCAGCAGCAGCAGGTGGGATCGGGGGCCGTATAGCAATCAGCCCCAGCATTTT.

This sequence joins TRBV7-9 and TRBJ1-1; D is perhaps TRBD1 (6 bases). Germline V gene sequence: CDR1 SEHNR, CDR2 FQNEAQ (reference sequence). Trimming removed 3 bases from V and 0 bases from J, with 14 bases in between. The CDR3 loop spans 16 amino acids. Here the CDR3 reads CASSFPTGRMNTEAFF. CDR3 nucleotide sequence: TGTGCCAGCAGCTTCCCTACAGGGCGCATGAACACTGAAGCTTTCTTT. The full variable domain, completed using reference TRBV7-9 and TRBJ1-1, is DTGVSQNPRHKITKRGQNVTFRCDPISEHNRLYWYRQTLGQGPEFLTYFQNEAQLEKSRLLSDRFSAERPKGSFSTLEIQRTEQGDSAMYLCASSFPTGRMNTEAFFGQGTRLTVV.

The genes are TRBV4-1 and TRBJ2-7; weak D call: TRBD1 (5 bases). Germline-derived CDR1 and CDR2 are MGHRA and YSYEKL. This CDR3 has 14 amino acids. The ends were cut back, 4 bases at V and 3 bases at J, with 13 bases in the middle. DNA of the CDR3: TGCGCCAGCAGCCCGCAGGGCAGAGTCTACGAGCAGTACTTC. As protein: CASSPQGRVYEQYF.

This clonotype has a count of ten or more. The chain links TRBV9 to TRBJ2-1, with TRBD2 identical over 8 bases. The trim removed 3 bases at V and 9 bases at J, leaving 14 bases unmatched. CDR3 length: 16 amino acids. Germline V gene data show CDR1 as SGDLS and CDR2 as YYNGEE. The CDR3, as DNA: TGTGCCAGCAGCGCCCTCCCGGGGGGAGCGGGAGTTGAGCAGTTCTTC. This gives the protein CASSALPGGAGVEQFF.

This chain connects TRBV28 to TRBJ2-1, with D possibly TRBD2 on 6 matching bases. This CDR3 comprises 15 residues. CDR1 MDHEN and CDR2 SYDVKM come from the germline V gene. Trimming stripped 5 bases from V and 10 bases from J, with 21 bases between. The CDR3 DNA reads TGTGCCAGCAGTCCCTCGGGACTCCAAAGGATCGAGCAGTTCTTC. Encoded protein: CASSPSGLQRIEQFF.

The chain has TRBV28 and TRBJ2-7, with D perhaps being TRBD1 or TRBD2 (5 bases each). The CDR3 spans 14 residues. The germline gives CDR1 MDHEN, CDR2 SYDVKM. V shed 2 bases and J shed 3 bases, with 11 bases lying between them. CDR3 sequence (DNA): TGTGCCAGCAGTTTAGGGGCGGGCTACTACGAGCAGTACTTC. Its translation is CASSLGAGYYEQYF.

This clonotype was seen ten or more times. V is TRBV6-1 and J is TRBJ2-3; tentative D call: TRBD1 (6 bases). The germline V gene encodes CDR1 MNHNS and CDR2 SASEGT. The CDR3 covers 15 residues. V was clipped by 7 bases and J by 2 bases, with 16 bases between them. The CDR3 region is CASTRGGIHTDTQYF. CDR3 DNA: TGTGCCAGCACCCGTGGGGGCATTCACACAGATACGCAGTATTTT.

The rearrangement joins TRBV5-6 to TRBJ2-2; TRBD2 aligns across 9 bases. This CDR3 is 15 amino acids long. Germline V gives CDR1 SGHDT, CDR2 YYEEEE. V lost 1 base, J lost 7 bases, and 5 bases stayed unmatched. This CDR3 reads CASSLPAGGVGELFF. The CDR3 nucleotides read TGTGCCAGCAGCTTGCCAGCGGGAGGTGTCGGGGAGCTGTTTTTT. Variable domain in full (rest from reference TRBV5-6 and TRBJ2-2): DAGVTQSPTHLIKTRGQQVTLRCSPKSGHDTVSWYQQALGQGPQFIFQYYEEEERQRGNFPDRFSGHQFPNYSSELNVNALLLGDSALYLCASSLPAGGVGELFFGEGSRLTVL.

V gene TRBV29-1 combines with J gene TRBJ2-1; a weak D match, TRBD2 (6 bases). This CDR3 spans 16 amino acids. V dropped 2 bases and J dropped 1 base, with 15 bases sitting between them. CDR1 is SQVTM and CDR2 is ANQGSEA in the germline V gene. Here the CDR3 reads CSVESVWAGSYNEQFF. DNA of the CDR3: TGCAGCGTTGAAAGCGTCTGGGCGGGGTCCTACAATGAGCAGTTCTTC.

In its sample, this clonotype was seen a few times. The V call is TRBV18, the J call TRBJ2-1; D perhaps matches TRBD1 (5 bases). The CDR3 consists of 16 residues. Germline loops: CDR1 KGHSH, CDR2 LQKENI. Deletions cut 1 base from V and 0 bases from J, with 10 bases between. The CDR3 sequence: CASSPLRQPSYNEQFF. In DNA form, the CDR3 reads TGTGCCAGCTCACCACTAAGACAGCCCTCCTACAATGAGCAGTTCTTC. The full variable domain, completed using reference TRBV18 and TRBJ2-1, is NAGVMQNPRHLVRRRGQEARLRCSPMKGHSHVYWYRQLPEEGLKFMVYLQKENIIDESGMPKERFSAEFPKEGPSILRIQQVVRGDSAAYFCASSPLRQPSYNEQFFGPGTRLTVL.